This T cell receptor (beta chain) originates from a study of blood T cell repertoires in COVID-19. This clone was seen only a few times. The V segment lost 4 bases and the J segment 4 bases; nucleotides outside the gene matches: 15. Germline V gene data show CDR1 as MDHEN and CDR2 as SYDVKM. This CDR3 has 17 amino acids. Sequencing used immunoSEQ multiplex PCR; TCRdb keeps in-frame clones, though not all of them. The data contain roughly 190,000 clones, approximately 80% of them singletons. Sample: peripheral blood. This clonotype originated in a woman in her forties or fifties with acute or convalescent COVID-19. The chain carries TRBV28 and TRBJ2-7; TRBD1 aligns across 8 bases. The CDR3 spells CASSSITDRVQPYEQYF. The CDR3 nucleotides read TGTGCCAGCAGTTCCATTACGGACAGGGTCCAGCCTTACGAGCAGTACTTC.